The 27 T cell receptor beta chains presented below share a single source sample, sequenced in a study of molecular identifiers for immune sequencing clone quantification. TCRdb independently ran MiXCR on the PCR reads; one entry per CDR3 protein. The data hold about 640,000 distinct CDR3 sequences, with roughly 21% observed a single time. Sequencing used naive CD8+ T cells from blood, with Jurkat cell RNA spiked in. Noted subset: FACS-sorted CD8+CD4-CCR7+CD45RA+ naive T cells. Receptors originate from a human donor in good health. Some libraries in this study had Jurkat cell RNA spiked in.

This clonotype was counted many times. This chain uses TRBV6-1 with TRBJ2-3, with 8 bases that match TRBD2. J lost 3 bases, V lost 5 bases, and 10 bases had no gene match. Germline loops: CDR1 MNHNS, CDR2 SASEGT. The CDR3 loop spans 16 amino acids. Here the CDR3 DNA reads TGTGCCAGCAGTCAATCTTCGGGACTAGAGACAGATACGCAGTATTTT. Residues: CASSQSSGLETDTQYF.

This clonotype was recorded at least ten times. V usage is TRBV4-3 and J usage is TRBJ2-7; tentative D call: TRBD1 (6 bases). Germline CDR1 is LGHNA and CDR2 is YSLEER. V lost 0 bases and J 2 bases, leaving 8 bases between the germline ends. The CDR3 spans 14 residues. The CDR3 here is CASSQDAGAYEQYF. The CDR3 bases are TGCGCCAGCAGCCAAGACGCAGGGGCCTACGAGCAGTACTTC.

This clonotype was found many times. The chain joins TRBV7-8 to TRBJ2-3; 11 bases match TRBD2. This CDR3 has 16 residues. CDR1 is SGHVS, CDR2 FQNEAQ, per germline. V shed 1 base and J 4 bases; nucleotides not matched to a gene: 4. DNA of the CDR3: TGTGCCAGCAGCTTAGAGGGGACTAGCGGAGCAGATACGCAGTATTTT. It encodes CASSLEGTSGADTQYF.

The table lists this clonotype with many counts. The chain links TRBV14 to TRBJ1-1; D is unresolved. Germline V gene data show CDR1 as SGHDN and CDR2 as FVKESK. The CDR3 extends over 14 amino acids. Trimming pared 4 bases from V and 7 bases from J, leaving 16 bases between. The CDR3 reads CASSLYGGPYEAFF. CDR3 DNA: TGTGCCAGCAGCCTTTACGGAGGCCCATATGAAGCTTTCTTT.

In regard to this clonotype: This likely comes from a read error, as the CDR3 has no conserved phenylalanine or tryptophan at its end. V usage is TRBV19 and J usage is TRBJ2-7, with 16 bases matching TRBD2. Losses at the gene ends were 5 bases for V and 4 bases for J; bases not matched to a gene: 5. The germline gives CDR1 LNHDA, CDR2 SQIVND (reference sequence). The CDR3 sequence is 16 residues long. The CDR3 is CASSPGLAGGLYEQYS. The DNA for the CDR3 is TGTGCCAGTAGTCCGGGACTAGCGGGAGGGCTATACGAGCAGTACTCC.

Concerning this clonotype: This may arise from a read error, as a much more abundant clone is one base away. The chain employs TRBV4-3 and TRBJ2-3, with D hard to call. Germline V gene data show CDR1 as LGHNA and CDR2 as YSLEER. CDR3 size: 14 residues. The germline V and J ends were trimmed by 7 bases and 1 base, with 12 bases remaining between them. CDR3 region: CASNHSKGTDTQYF. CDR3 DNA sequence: TGCGCCAGCAACCATTCCAAGGGCACAGATACGCAGTATTTT.

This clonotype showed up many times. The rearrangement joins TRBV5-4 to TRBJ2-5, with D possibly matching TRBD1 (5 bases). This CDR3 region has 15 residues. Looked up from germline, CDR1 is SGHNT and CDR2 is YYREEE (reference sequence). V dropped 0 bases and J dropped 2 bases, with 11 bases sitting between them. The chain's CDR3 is CASSLAGLLQETQYF. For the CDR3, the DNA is TGTGCCAGCAGCTTGGCAGGGCTGCTACAAGAGACCCAGTACTTC.

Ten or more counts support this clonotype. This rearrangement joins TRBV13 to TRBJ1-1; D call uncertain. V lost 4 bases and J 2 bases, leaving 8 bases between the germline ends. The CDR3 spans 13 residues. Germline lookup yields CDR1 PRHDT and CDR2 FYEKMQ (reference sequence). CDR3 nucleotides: TGTGCCAGCAGCTCAGTTATTAACACTGAAGCTTTCTTT. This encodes CASSSVINTEAFF.

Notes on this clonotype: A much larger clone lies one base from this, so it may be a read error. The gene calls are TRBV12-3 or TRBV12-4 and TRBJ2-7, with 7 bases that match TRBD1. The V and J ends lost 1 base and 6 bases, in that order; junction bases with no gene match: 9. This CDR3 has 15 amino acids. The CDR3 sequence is CASSLVPGGDGEQYF. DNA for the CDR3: TGTGCCAGCAGTTTAGTCCCAGGGGGTGACGGCGAGCAGTACTTC.

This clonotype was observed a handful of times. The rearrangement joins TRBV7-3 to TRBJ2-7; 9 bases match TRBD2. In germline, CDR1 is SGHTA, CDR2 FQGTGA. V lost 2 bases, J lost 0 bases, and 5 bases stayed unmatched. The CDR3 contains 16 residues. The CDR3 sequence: CASSLVAGGPSYEQYF. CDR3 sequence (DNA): TGTGCCAGCAGCTTAGTGGCGGGAGGGCCCTCCTACGAGCAGTACTTC.

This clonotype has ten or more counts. The CDR3 DNA is TGCAGTGCCCCAAGACTAGCCCCGATCGGGTACGAGCAGTACTTC. It translates to CSAPRLAPIGYEQYF. The rearrangement links TRBV20-1 to TRBJ2-7; 7 bases agree with TRBD2. J was trimmed by 4 bases and V by 6 bases; bases with no gene match: 15. CDR3 length: 15 residues. CDR1 DFQATT and CDR2 SNEGSKA come from the germline V gene (reference sequence).

CDR3 in DNA: TGTGCCAGCAGCCAACCCTCCAGTCCGGGTGGGGTCTACAATGAGCAGTTCTTC. Its translation is CASSQPSSPGGVYNEQFF. The rearrangement uses TRBV3-1 and TRBJ2-1; no clear D gene. Germline V gives CDR1 LGHDT, CDR2 YNNKEL (reference sequence). CDR3 size: 18 residues. Between the trimmed V and J ends, which lost 2 bases and 3 bases, there was a span of 20 bases.

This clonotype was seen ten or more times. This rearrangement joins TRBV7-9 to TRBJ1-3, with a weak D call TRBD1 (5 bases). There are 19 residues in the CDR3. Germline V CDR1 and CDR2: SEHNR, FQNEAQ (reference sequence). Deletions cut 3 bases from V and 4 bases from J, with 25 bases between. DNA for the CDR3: TGTGCCAGCAGCTTGAACCCCACAAGGGGCGGTTTATTGGGAAACACCATATATTTT. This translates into CASSLNPTRGGLLGNTIYF.

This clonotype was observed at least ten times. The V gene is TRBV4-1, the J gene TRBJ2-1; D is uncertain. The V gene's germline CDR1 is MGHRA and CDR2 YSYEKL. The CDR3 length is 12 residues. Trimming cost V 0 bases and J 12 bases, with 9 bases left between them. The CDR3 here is CASSQDGMGQFF. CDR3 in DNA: TGCGCCAGCAGCCAAGATGGGATGGGGCAGTTCTTC.

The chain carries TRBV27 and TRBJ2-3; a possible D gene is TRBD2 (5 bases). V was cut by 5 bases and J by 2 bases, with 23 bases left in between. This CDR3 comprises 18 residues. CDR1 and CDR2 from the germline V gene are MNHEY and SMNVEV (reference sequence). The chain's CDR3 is CASSRPEAAPPPTDTQYF. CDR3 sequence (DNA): TGTGCCAGCAGTCGCCCCGAAGCGGCCCCCCCCCCCACAGATACGCAGTATTTT.

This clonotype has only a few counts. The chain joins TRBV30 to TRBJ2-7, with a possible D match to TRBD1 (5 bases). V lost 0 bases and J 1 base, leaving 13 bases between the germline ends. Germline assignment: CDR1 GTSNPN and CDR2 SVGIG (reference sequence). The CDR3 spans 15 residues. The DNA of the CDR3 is TGTGCCTGGAGTGTTTCGGACAAATTATCCTACGAGCAGTACTTC. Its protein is CAWSVSDKLSYEQYF.

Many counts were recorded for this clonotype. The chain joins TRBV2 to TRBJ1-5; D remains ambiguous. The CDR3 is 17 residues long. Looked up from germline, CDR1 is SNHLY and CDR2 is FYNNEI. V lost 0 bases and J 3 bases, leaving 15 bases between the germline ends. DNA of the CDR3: TGTGCCAGCAGTGAAGCGCTTCCGGGGTCACTCAATCAGCCCCAGCATTTT. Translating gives CASSEALPGSLNQPQHF.

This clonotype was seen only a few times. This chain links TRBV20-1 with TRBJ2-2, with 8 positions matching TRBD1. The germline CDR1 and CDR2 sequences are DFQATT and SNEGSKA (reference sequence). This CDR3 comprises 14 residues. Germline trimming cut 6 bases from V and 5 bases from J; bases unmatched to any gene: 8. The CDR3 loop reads CSAPDREETGELFF. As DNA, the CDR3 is TGCAGTGCCCCGGACAGGGAGGAGACCGGGGAGCTGTTTTTT.

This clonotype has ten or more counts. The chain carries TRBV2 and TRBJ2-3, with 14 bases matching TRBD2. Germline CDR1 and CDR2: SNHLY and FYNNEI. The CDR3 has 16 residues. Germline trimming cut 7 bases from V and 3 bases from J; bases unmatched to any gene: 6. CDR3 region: CASNLGLAGGTDTQYF. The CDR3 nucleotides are TGTGCCAGCAACCTAGGACTAGCGGGAGGAACAGATACGCAGTATTTT. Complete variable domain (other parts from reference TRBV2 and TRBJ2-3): EPEVTQTPSHQVTQMGQEVILRCVPISNHLYFYWYRQILGQKVEFLVSFYNNEISEKSEIFDDQFSVERPDGSNFTLKIRSTKLEDSAMYFCASNLGLAGGTDTQYFGPGTRLTVL.

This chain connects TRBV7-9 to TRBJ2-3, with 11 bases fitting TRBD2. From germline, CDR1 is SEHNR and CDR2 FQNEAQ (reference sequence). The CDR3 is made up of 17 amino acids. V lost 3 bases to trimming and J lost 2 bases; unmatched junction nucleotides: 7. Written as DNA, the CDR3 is TGTGCCAGCAGCTTTCAAATAGCGGGGGGGCACACAGATACGCAGTATTTT. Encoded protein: CASSFQIAGGHTDTQYF.

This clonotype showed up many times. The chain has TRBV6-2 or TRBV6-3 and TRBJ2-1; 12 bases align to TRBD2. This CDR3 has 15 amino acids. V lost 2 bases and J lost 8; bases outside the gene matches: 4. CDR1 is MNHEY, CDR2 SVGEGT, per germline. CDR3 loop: CASSYLTSGGDEQFF. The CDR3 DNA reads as TGTGCCAGCAGTTACCTGACTAGCGGGGGCGATGAGCAGTTCTTC.

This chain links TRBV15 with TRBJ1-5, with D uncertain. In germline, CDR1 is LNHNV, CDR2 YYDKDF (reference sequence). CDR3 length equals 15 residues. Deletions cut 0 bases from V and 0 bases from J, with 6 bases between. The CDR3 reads CATSREGYSNQPQHF. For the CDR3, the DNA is TGTGCCACCAGCAGAGAAGGTTATAGCAATCAGCCCCAGCATTTT. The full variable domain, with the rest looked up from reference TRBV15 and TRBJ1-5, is DAMVIQNPRYQVTQFGKPVTLSCSQTLNHNVMYWYQQKSSQAPKLLFHYYDKDFNNEADTPDNFQSRRPNTSFCFLDIRSPGLGDTAMYLCATSREGYSNQPQHFGDGTRLSIL.

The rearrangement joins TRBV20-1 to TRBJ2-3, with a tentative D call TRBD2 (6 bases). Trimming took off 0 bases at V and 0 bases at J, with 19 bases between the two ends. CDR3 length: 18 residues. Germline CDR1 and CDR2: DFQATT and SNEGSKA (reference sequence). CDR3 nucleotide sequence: TGCAGTGCTAGAGATTTCCCCCCCGGGACTTATAGCACAGATACGCAGTATTTT. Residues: CSARDFPPGTYSTDTQYF.

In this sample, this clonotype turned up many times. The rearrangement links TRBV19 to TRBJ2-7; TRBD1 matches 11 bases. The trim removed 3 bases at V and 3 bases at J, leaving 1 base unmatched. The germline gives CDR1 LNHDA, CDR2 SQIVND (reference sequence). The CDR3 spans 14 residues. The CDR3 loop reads CASSIGTGGYEQYF. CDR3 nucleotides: TGTGCCAGTAGTATCGGGACAGGGGGCTACGAGCAGTACTTC. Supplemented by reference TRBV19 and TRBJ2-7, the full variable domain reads DGGITQSPKYLFRKEGQNVTLSCEQNLNHDAMYWYRQDPGQGLRLIYYSQIVNDFQKGDIAEGYSVSREKKESFPLTVTSAQKNPTAFYLCASSIGTGGYEQYFGPGTRLTVT.

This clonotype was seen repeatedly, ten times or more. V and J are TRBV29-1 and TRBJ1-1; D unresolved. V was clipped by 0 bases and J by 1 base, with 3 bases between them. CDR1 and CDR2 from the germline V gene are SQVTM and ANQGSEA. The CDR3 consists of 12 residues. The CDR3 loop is CSVEEQNTEAFF. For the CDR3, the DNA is TGCAGCGTTGAAGAACAGAACACTGAAGCTTTCTTT.

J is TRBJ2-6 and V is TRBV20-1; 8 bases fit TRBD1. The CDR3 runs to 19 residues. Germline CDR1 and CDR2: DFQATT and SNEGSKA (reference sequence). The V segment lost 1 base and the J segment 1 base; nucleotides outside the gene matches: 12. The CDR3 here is CSARAPLDRAGSGANVLTF. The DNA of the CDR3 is TGCAGTGCTAGAGCCCCTCTGGACAGGGCGGGTTCTGGGGCCAACGTCCTGACTTTC.

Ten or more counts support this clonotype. CDR3 loop: CSARDPRDRQNTEAFF. DNA for the CDR3: TGCAGTGCTAGAGACCCGCGGGACAGACAAAACACTGAAGCTTTCTTT. V is TRBV20-1 and J is TRBJ1-1; TRBD1 aligns across 7 bases. The trim removed 0 bases at V and 2 bases at J, leaving 9 bases unmatched. From germline, CDR1 is DFQATT and CDR2 SNEGSKA (reference sequence). CDR3 size: 16 residues.